The next 20 T cell receptor beta chains were all read from a single sample in a study of shared clonotypes between healthy human individuals. The protocol was immunoSEQ multiplex PCR, while the TCRdb copy is restricted to in-frame clones and leaves out a portion. The data contain 450,000 or so clones, 75% to 80% of them seen just once; the ten biggest clones take up more than 10%. Sequenced: PBMCs. The origin of the receptors is a woman aged 35 to 49 in good health. Some clones in this sample may be carry-over from other donors' samples.

Turning to this clone: A far larger clone differs by one base, so this is likely a read error. The rearrangement joins TRBV4-3 to TRBJ2-6; a possible D gene is TRBD2 (6 bases). CDR1 and CDR2 from the germline V gene are LGHNA and YSLEER. The CDR3 runs 17 residues. V lost 4 bases, J lost 1 base, and 14 bases lay in between. The CDR3 nucleotides read TGCGCCAGCAGCCGAGATCCAGGGACTTCTGGGGCCAACGTCCTGACTTTC. Encoded protein: CASSRDPGTSGANVLTF.

In this sample, this clone turned up a few times. V and J are TRBV7-8 and TRBJ2-7, with D possibly matching TRBD1 (5 bases). The CDR3 is made up of 11 amino acids. V lost 3 bases to trimming and J lost 6 bases, with 6 bases between them. Germline V gene sequence: CDR1 SGHVS, CDR2 FQNEAQ. The CDR3 DNA reads TGTGCCAGCAGCTTGCAGGGCGAGCAGTACTTC. Translating gives CASSLQGEQYF. Looking up the rest from reference TRBV7-8 and TRBJ2-7 gives the full variable domain: GAGVSQSPRYKVAKRGQDVALRCDPISGHVSLFWYQQALGQGPEFLTYFQNEAQLDKSGLPSDRFFAERPEGSVSTLKIQRTQQEDSAVYLCASSLQGEQYFGPGTRLTVT.

Comments on this clone: The identical CDR3 is also encoded by other nucleotide sequences in the sample. This chain connects TRBV5-1 to TRBJ2-7, with D possibly being TRBD1 (5 bases). CDR1 is SGHRS and CDR2 is YFSETQ in the germline V gene. This CDR3 has 14 amino acids. V was pared by 0 bases and J by 4 bases, with 11 bases between. CDR3 region: CASSLEGAPYEQYF. In nucleotides, the CDR3 is TGCGCCAGCAGCTTGGAAGGGGCTCCTTACGAGCAGTACTTC.

At least ten counts were recorded for this clone. This chain uses TRBV6-4 with TRBJ2-1; D might be TRBD2 (7 bases). CDR3 length equals 15 residues. In germline, CDR1 is MRHNA, CDR2 SNTAGT. V was clipped by 2 bases and J by 8 bases, with 16 bases between them. The CDR3 sequence is CASSDGGASGDEQFF. For the CDR3, the DNA is TGTGCCAGCAGTGACGGGGGGGCTAGTGGGGATGAGCAGTTCTTC.

This chain uses TRBV7-2 with TRBJ2-3, with D uncertain. V lost 4 bases to trimming and J lost 0 bases, with 5 bases between them. This CDR3 has 13 amino acids. Germline lookup yields CDR1 SGHTA and CDR2 FQGNSA. CDR3 sequence reads: CASSSGSTDTQYF. For the CDR3, the DNA is TGTGCCAGCAGCTCCGGGAGCACAGATACGCAGTATTTT.

Remarks on this clone: The germline gene is not matched at one end of the junction; a read error may be the cause. Other nucleotide sequences in the sample specify the same CDR3. V is TRBV27 and J is TRBJ1-1; 8 nucleotides line up with TRBD1. The CDR3 loop spans 15 amino acids. CDR1 is MNHEY and CDR2 is SMNVEV in the germline V gene (reference sequence). Written as DNA, the CDR3 is TGCGCCAGCAGTTTCCGGACAGGGTTCGACACTGAAGCTTTCTTT. Encoded protein: CASSFRTGFDTEAFF.

This clone was detected ten times or more. This sample includes further DNA sequences coding for the same CDR3. The V and J genes are TRBV6-1 and TRBJ1-2; no definite D call. Germline V gives CDR1 MNHNS, CDR2 SASEGT. This CDR3 is built from 12 residues. Trimming left V 3 bases short and J 6 bases short, with 8 bases between. CDR3 sequence: CASSDPPHGYTF. The CDR3, as DNA: TGTGCCAGCAGTGACCCTCCACATGGCTACACCTTC.

The J gene is TRBJ1-3, the V gene TRBV7-2, with D hard to call. This CDR3 has 17 amino acids. Germline loops: CDR1 SGHTA, CDR2 FQGNSA. Trimming stripped 2 bases from V and 0 bases from J, with 14 bases between. The CDR3 spells CASSLTGRTYSGNTIYF. CDR3 DNA sequence: TGTGCCAGCAGCTTAACTGGCAGGACTTACTCTGGAAACACCATATATTTT.

Only a few counts were recorded for this clone. The chain recombines TRBV30 with TRBJ2-5; D possibly matches TRBD1 or TRBD2 (5 bases each). The germline V gene has CDR1 GTSNPN and CDR2 SVGIG (reference sequence). The CDR3 spans 14 residues. V lost 7 bases and J lost 3, with 18 bases in between. In DNA form, the CDR3 reads TGTGCCTACCGGGCCTGGGGGACGGAAGAGACCCAGTACTTC. Translation: CAYRAWGTEETQYF.

The chain uses TRBV5-1 and TRBJ2-3; D uncertain. CDR1 and CDR2 (germline): SGHRS, YFSETQ. V lost 2 bases and J 0 bases, leaving 7 bases between the germline ends. The CDR3 covers 14 residues. CDR3 protein: CASSFAPSTDTQYF. For the CDR3, the DNA is TGCGCCAGCAGCTTCGCCCCCAGCACAGATACGCAGTATTTT.

The chain has TRBV5-8 and TRBJ2-7; D perhaps matches TRBD1 (5 bases). The CDR3 consists of 15 residues. V gave up 4 bases and J gave up 4 bases, with 18 bases separating them. Looked up from germline, CDR1 is SGHTS and CDR2 is YDEGEE. The CDR3 here is CASSVLPDSRYEQYF. DNA for the CDR3: TGTGCCAGCAGCGTACTTCCAGACAGTCGATACGAGCAGTACTTC.

The genes are TRBV7-3 and TRBJ2-5; D not certain. V lost 2 bases, J lost 5 bases, and 9 bases lay in between. The CDR3 sequence is 13 residues long. The germline V gene has CDR1 SGHTA and CDR2 FQGTGA. The CDR3 bases are TGTGCCAGCAGCTTAGATAGTGCGGAGACCCAGTACTTC. It is translated as CASSLDSAETQYF.

Turning to this clone: This likely traces to a read error, being one base from a far larger clone. The chain couples TRBV29-1 to TRBJ1-5; no clear D. The CDR3 totals 16 residues. CDR1 and CDR2 (germline): SQVTM, ANQGSEA. The CDR3 DNA reads TGCGGCGTTAATAGGTGTAGGAGTTTGAGCAATCAGCCCCAGCATTTT. It is translated as CGVNRCRSLSNQPQHF.

The chain recombines TRBV14 with TRBJ2-1; 10 bases are shared with TRBD2. The CDR3 covers 16 residues. V gave up 2 bases and J gave up 4 bases; unmatched junction bases: 5. CDR1 is SGHDN, CDR2 FVKESK, per germline. The CDR3 here is CASSQLGLAAYNEQFF. For the CDR3, the DNA is TGTGCCAGCAGCCAACTCGGACTAGCGGCATACAATGAGCAGTTCTTC.

The chain employs TRBV19 and TRBJ2-3; a weak D match, TRBD2 (5 bases). This CDR3 is built from 16 residues. Trimming pared 7 bases from V and 3 bases from J, leaving 20 bases between. Germline CDR1 LNHDA, CDR2 SQIVND (reference sequence). The CDR3 is CASTLDYVPGTDTQYF. DNA of the CDR3: TGTGCCAGTACCCTCGACTACGTACCGGGGACAGATACGCAGTATTTT.

Concerning this clone itself: Other DNA sequences in this sample translate to the same CDR3. The rearrangement joins TRBV4-2 to TRBJ1-5, with D unresolved. The V end was cut by 1 base, the J end by 1 base, with 2 bases between. CDR3 length: 13 residues. Germline V gene sequence: CDR1 LGHNA, CDR2 YNFKEQ. CDR3 amino acids: CASSQVSNQPQHF. The CDR3 nucleotides are TGTGCCAGCAGCCAAGTAAGCAATCAGCCCCAGCATTTT.

The CDR3 sequence: CASSLSRGLYLPSNEKLFF. The CDR3 region has the DNA TGTGCCAGCAGTTTATCACGGGGATTATATCTTCCCTCTAATGAAAAACTGTTTTTT. V usage is TRBV28 and J usage is TRBJ1-4; D uncertain. CDR1 is MDHEN and CDR2 is SYDVKM in the germline V gene. Trimming pared 1 base from V and 3 bases from J, leaving 21 bases between. The CDR3 is 19 residues long.

This chain links TRBV11-1 with TRBJ2-2; D is uncertain. This CDR3 has 14 residues. Germline-derived CDR1 and CDR2 are SGHAT and FQDESV (reference sequence). Trimming took off 3 bases at V and 1 base at J, with 6 bases between the two ends. In DNA form, the CDR3 reads TGTGCCAGCAGCTTTCGGATGAACACCGGGGAGCTGTTTTTT. Translating gives CASSFRMNTGELFF.

The rearrangement links TRBV27 to TRBJ2-7, with D possibly being TRBD2 (5 bases). Germline V gives CDR1 MNHEY, CDR2 SMNVEV (reference sequence). The CDR3 extends over 14 amino acids. The V end lost 2 bases, the J end lost 3 bases, and 11 bases lay between the germline ends. CDR3 in DNA: TGTGCCAGCAGTTTAAGTAGCGCCCGCTACGAGCAGTACTTC. Protein: CASSLSSARYEQYF.

This clone was seen more than once but under ten times. Other DNA sequences in the same sample also yield this CDR3. This chain connects TRBV18 to TRBJ1-2, with a tentative D call TRBD1 (5 bases). CDR1 KGHSH and CDR2 LQKENI come from the germline V gene. The CDR3 runs to 12 residues. V lost 2 bases to trimming and J lost 6 bases, with 7 bases between them. CDR3 in DNA: TGTGCCAGCTCACCAGAAGGGGATGGCTACACCTTC. This sequence encodes CASSPEGDGYTF.